These 22 T cell receptor beta chains share one sample of origin, sequenced in a study of shared clonotypes between healthy human individuals. This table comes from immunoSEQ multiplex PCR, and its TCRdb copy is limited to in-frame clones, with some not included. Among about 2.4 million clones listed, 90% to 95% were seen once. The sample was naive CD4+ T cells from PBMCs. Subset of the sample: CD45RA+ positively selected. The receptors originated from a young man in good health. Some clones in this sample may be carry-over from other donors' samples.

The chain joins TRBV5-1 to TRBJ2-1, with 10 bases identical to TRBD2. With V trimmed by 4 bases and J by 1 base, 8 bases remained unmatched. Germline CDR1 and CDR2: SGHRS and YFSETQ. CDR3 length: 17 amino acids. Here the CDR3 DNA reads TGCGCCAGCAGCCAAAAGACTAGCGGGTTTTCCTACAATGAGCAGTTCTTC. Its protein is CASSQKTSGFSYNEQFF.

The J gene is TRBJ2-5, the V gene TRBV29-1, with D perhaps being TRBD1 or TRBD2 (5 bases each). The V gene lost 2 bases and the J gene lost 0 bases, with 16 bases spanning the gap. The CDR3 runs 16 residues. Germline assignment: CDR1 SQVTM and CDR2 ANQGSEA. The CDR3 region is CSVEPQGVLNQETQYF. The CDR3, as DNA: TGCAGCGTTGAACCCCAGGGAGTACTCAACCAAGAGACCCAGTACTTC.

This chain uses TRBV5-1 with TRBJ1-3; the D gene is possibly TRBD1 (5 bases). V dropped 2 bases and J dropped 2 bases, with 11 bases sitting between them. This CDR3 has 15 residues. The V gene's germline CDR1 is SGHRS and CDR2 YFSETQ. The CDR3 DNA reads TGCGCCAGCAGCTTTTCTACAGGTCCTGGAAACACCATATATTTT. Residues: CASSFSTGPGNTIYF. Combining the CDR3 with reference TRBV5-1 and TRBJ1-3 gives the whole variable domain KAGVTQTPRYLIKTRGQQVTLSCSPISGHRSVSWYQQTPGQGLQFLFEYFSETQRNKGNFPGRFSGRQFSNSRSEMNVSTLELGDSALYLCASSFSTGPGNTIYFGEGSWLTVV.

The chain combines TRBV6-1 with TRBJ1-4; D is uncertain. The CDR3 runs to 12 residues. Germline V gene sequence: CDR1 MNHNS, CDR2 SASEGT. The V and J ends lost 3 bases and 13 bases respectively, with 12 bases between them. CDR3 bases: TGTGCCAGCAGTGAGCCGGCCTCGGGACTGTTTTTT. Translation: CASSEPASGLFF.

The chain couples TRBV7-2 to TRBJ1-3, with D tentatively TRBD1 (5 bases). The germline gives CDR1 SGHTA, CDR2 FQGNSA. The CDR3 runs to 15 residues. The V and J ends lost 3 bases and 5 bases respectively, with 14 bases between them. The CDR3 loop is CASSFYFGARNTIYF. Here the CDR3 DNA reads TGTGCCAGCAGCTTTTACTTCGGGGCCCGAAACACCATATATTTT.

The genes are TRBV6-4 and TRBJ1-2, with a tentative D call TRBD1 (6 bases). The CDR3 has 15 amino acids. Looked up from germline, CDR1 is MRHNA and CDR2 is SNTAGT. V lost 2 bases to trimming and J lost 2 bases, with 12 bases between them. CDR3 amino acids: CASSDTGGANYGYTF. The CDR3 DNA reads as TGTGCCAGCAGTGACACCGGGGGCGCCAACTATGGCTACACCTTC.

V usage is TRBV6-6 and J usage is TRBJ1-4; 9 bases are a match to TRBD1. Germline CDR1 reads MNHNY; CDR2 reads SVGAGI (reference sequence). The V gene end was trimmed by 2 bases and the J gene end by 7 bases; junction bases not matched to a gene: 2. The CDR3 is made up of 14 amino acids. As DNA, the CDR3 is TGTGCCAGCAGTTACGGGACAGGGACTGAAAAACTGTTTTTT. It specifies CASSYGTGTEKLFF.

The chain links TRBV2 to TRBJ2-7; D is possibly TRBD1 (6 bases). From germline, CDR1 is SNHLY and CDR2 FYNNEI. This CDR3 contains 15 residues. V lost 1 base, J lost 3 bases, and 13 bases lay in between. The CDR3 protein is CASSEVAQGSYEQYF. The DNA for the CDR3 is TGTGCCAGCAGTGAAGTAGCACAGGGTAGCTACGAGCAGTACTTC.

The chain is built from TRBV30 and TRBJ2-5, with a tentative D call TRBD1 (6 bases). The CDR3 is 15 amino acids. The V end lost 0 bases, the J end lost 4 bases, and 15 bases lay between the germline ends. From germline, CDR1 is GTSNPN and CDR2 SVGIG (reference sequence). The CDR3 sequence is CAWSVGDTTRETQYF. DNA for the CDR3: TGTGCCTGGAGTGTAGGGGACACCACCCGAGAGACCCAGTACTTC.

The chain carries TRBV5-8 and TRBJ1-4, with 8 bases that match TRBD1. CDR1 is SGHTS, CDR2 YDEGEE, per germline. CDR3 length: 19 residues. Trimming took 0 bases from V and 5 from J; bases not matched to a gene: 15. The chain's CDR3 is CASSLAGQGFSMVNEKLFF. As DNA, the CDR3 is TGTGCCAGCAGCTTGGCCGGACAGGGTTTCAGTATGGTGAATGAAAAACTGTTTTTT.

This rearrangement joins TRBV9 to TRBJ2-3; 13 nucleotides agree with TRBD2. The length of the CDR3 is 19 residues. Germline CDR1 and CDR2: SGDLS and YYNGEE. The V gene end was trimmed by 4 bases and the J gene end by 4 bases; junction bases not matched to a gene: 15. The CDR3, as DNA: TGTGCCAGCAGCTTGAGAGGTGGGACTAGCGGGGTTCGGCCAGATACGCAGTATTTT. Protein product: CASSLRGGTSGVRPDTQYF.

J is TRBJ1-1 and V is TRBV27, with unresolved D. CDR1 and CDR2 (germline): MNHEY, SMNVEV (reference sequence). The CDR3 is made up of 14 amino acids. With 5 bases removed from V and 3 bases from J, the gap between germline ends came to 13 bases. The CDR3 region has the DNA TGTGCCAGCAGTCCCACGACGAGGGACACTGAAGCTTTCTTT. It is translated as CASSPTTRDTEAFF.

The chain couples TRBV9 to TRBJ1-2; TRBD1 is a possible D gene (5 bases). Germline lookup yields CDR1 SGDLS and CDR2 YYNGEE. This CDR3 region has 13 residues. V lost 3 bases to trimming and J lost 8 bases, with 14 bases between them. CDR3 in DNA: TGTGCCAGCAGCGCAAGTGCCCAGGGAGGCTACACCTTC. Translating gives CASSASAQGGYTF.

In this sample, this clone turned up once. The chain uses TRBV5-4 and TRBJ1-1, with D perhaps TRBD1 (6 bases). CDR1 is SGHNT, CDR2 YYREEE, per germline (reference sequence). V was pared by 5 bases and J by 0 bases, with 17 bases between. This CDR3 has 16 amino acids. DNA for the CDR3: TGTGCCAGCAGAGGGCCACAGGGAGGGATGAACACTGAAGCTTTCTTT. As protein: CASRGPQGGMNTEAFF.

About this clone: Other DNA sequences of this sample code for an identical CDR3. The V gene is TRBV28, the J gene TRBJ1-1, with 8 bases matching TRBD1. Looked up from germline, CDR1 is MDHEN and CDR2 is SYDVKM. Losses at the gene ends were 4 bases for V and 4 bases for J; bases not matched to a gene: 8. The CDR3 is 15 amino acids. CDR3 DNA: TGTGCCAGCAGTTCCCGGACAGGGATGGGCACTGAAGCTTTCTTT. This codes for CASSSRTGMGTEAFF.

This sequence joins TRBV28 and TRBJ2-1; TRBD2 matches 7 bases. V was clipped by 8 bases and J by 2 bases; unmatched bases: 6. This CDR3 contains 14 residues. Germline CDR1 reads MDHEN; CDR2 reads SYDVKM. The CDR3 DNA follows: TGTGCCAGCCAGACGGGACTACCCTACAATGAGCAGTTCTTC. This gives the protein CASQTGLPYNEQFF.

The sample holds one count of this clone. V usage is TRBV25-1 and J usage is TRBJ2-2; D not certain. Trimming took 3 bases from V and 1 from J, leaving 9 bases between them. This CDR3 contains 15 residues. CDR1 MGHDK and CDR2 SYGVNS come from the germline V gene. DNA of the CDR3: TGTGCCAGCAGTGACAGAGATAGGAACACCGGGGAGCTGTTTTTT. Amino acid sequence: CASSDRDRNTGELFF.

This rearrangement joins TRBV19 to TRBJ2-1, with 9 bases matching TRBD2. With 10 bases clipped from V and 9 bases from J, the junction kept 16 bases outside the gene matches. The CDR3 sequence is 15 residues long. Germline loops: CDR1 LNHDA, CDR2 SQIVND (reference sequence). CDR3 in amino acids: CATSRASGKISEQFF. The CDR3 nucleotides are TGTGCCACCTCCAGGGCTAGCGGGAAGATCAGTGAGCAGTTCTTC.

The chain carries TRBV18 and TRBJ1-2; TRBD1 agrees at 8 bases. The ends lost 6 bases at V and 8 bases at J; junction bases unmatched: 14. Germline assignment: CDR1 KGHSH and CDR2 LQKENI. This CDR3 spans 15 amino acids. CDR3 DNA sequence: TGTGCCAGCTCGTTTGCAGGGGGCGATCTCTACGGCTACACCTTC. Translation: CASSFAGGDLYGYTF.

This clone was detected only a few times. The chain combines TRBV30 with TRBJ1-1; D ambiguous. CDR1 GTSNPN and CDR2 SVGIG come from the germline V gene (reference sequence). Trimming pared 4 bases from V and 4 bases from J, leaving 13 bases between. CDR3 length: 13 amino acids. DNA of the CDR3: TGTGCCTGGAACGAGGGTGCCATCACTGAAGCTTTCTTT. Translation gives CAWNEGAITEAFF.

The chain carries TRBV19 and TRBJ2-1; 9 bases are a match to TRBD1. V was clipped by 3 bases and J by 6 bases; unmatched bases: 9. The CDR3 has 16 amino acids. The germline CDR1 and CDR2 sequences are LNHDA and SQIVND (reference sequence). The CDR3 loop reads CASSIRKQGAFNEQFF. DNA for the CDR3: TGTGCCAGTAGTATTCGTAAACAGGGGGCTTTCAATGAGCAGTTCTTC.

The V and J genes are TRBV30 and TRBJ2-6; D unresolved. Germline V lookup: CDR1 GTSNPN, CDR2 SVGIG (reference sequence). V was cut by 4 bases and J by 0 bases, with 7 bases left in between. The CDR3 has 14 amino acids. The DNA of the CDR3 is TGTGCCTGGAACAAGGCCTCTGGGGCCAACGTCCTGACTTTC. As protein: CAWNKASGANVLTF.